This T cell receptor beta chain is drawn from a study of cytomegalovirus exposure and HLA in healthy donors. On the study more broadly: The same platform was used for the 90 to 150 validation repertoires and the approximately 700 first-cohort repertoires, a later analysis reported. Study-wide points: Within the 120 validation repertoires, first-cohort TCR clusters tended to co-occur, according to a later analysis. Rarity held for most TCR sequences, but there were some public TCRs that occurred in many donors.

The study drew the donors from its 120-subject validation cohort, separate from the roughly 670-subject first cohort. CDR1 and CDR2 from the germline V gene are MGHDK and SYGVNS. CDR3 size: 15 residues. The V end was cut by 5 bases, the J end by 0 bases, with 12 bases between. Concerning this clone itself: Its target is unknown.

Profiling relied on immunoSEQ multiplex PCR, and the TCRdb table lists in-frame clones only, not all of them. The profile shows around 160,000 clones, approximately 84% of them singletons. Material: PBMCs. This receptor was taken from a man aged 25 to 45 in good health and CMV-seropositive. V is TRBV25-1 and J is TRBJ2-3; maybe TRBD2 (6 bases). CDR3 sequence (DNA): TGTGCCAGCAGTTTAGGCGGGACGAGCACAGATACGCAGTATTTT. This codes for CASSLGGTSTDTQYF. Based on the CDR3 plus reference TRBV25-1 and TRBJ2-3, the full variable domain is EADIYQTPRYLVIGTGKKITLECSQTMGHDKMYWYQQDPGMELHLIHYSYGVNSTEKGDLSSESTVSRIRTEHFPLTLESARPSHTSQYLCASSLGGTSTDTQYFGPGTRLTVL.